These 21 T cell receptor beta chains share one sample of origin, sequenced in a study of T-cell reconstitution after alpha-beta-depleted transplantation in children. Using unique molecular identifiers, the investigators prepared the TCRbeta library. TCRdb reprocessed the PCR reads via MiXCR and lists one record per CDR3 protein. The repertoire consists of roughly 500,000 distinct CDR3 sequences, with around 20% occurring once and the leading ten covering 3% to 3.5%. The sequenced sample was PBMCs from the stem cell graft donor, obtained from the stem cell graft. The receptors come from a human donor who donated a stem cell graft to a child with acute lymphoblastic leukemia.

The chain joins TRBV20-1 to TRBJ2-7; TRBD2 agrees at 10 bases. Germline loops: CDR1 DFQATT, CDR2 SNEGSKA (reference sequence). The V and J ends lost 2 bases and 1 base, in that order; junction bases with no gene match: 20. This CDR3 has 20 amino acids. CDR3 region: CSARPSPRLAGPSLSYEQYF. CDR3 nucleotides: TGCAGTGCTAGACCATCTCCGCGACTAGCGGGCCCTTCATTATCCTACGAGCAGTACTTC.

This clonotype was seen more than once but under ten times. CDR3 in DNA: TGTGCCAGCAGTTTAAGCTGGGATTTCGAGCAGTACTTC. This codes for CASSLSWDFEQYF. This sequence joins TRBV12-3 or TRBV12-4 and TRBJ2-7; D is uncertain. Deletions cut 2 bases from V and 6 bases from J, with 11 bases between. The CDR3 extends over 13 amino acids.

In its sample, this clonotype was seen a few times. J is TRBJ2-7 and V is TRBV5-1; a possible D gene is TRBD1 (5 bases). Between the trimmed V and J ends, which lost 1 base and 1 base, there was a span of 12 bases. Germline CDR1 is SGHRS and CDR2 is YFSETQ. The length of the CDR3 is 15 residues. The CDR3 DNA is TGCGCCAGCAGCTTGATGGGGCCCTTATCCTACGAGCAGTACTTC. Its protein product is CASSLMGPLSYEQYF. Full variable domain (remainder filled in from reference TRBV5-1 and TRBJ2-7): KAGVTQTPRYLIKTRGQQVTLSCSPISGHRSVSWYQQTPGQGLQFLFEYFSETQRNKGNFPGRFSGRQFSNSRSEMNVSTLELGDSALYLCASSLMGPLSYEQYFGPGTRLTVT.

The rearrangement links TRBV7-9 to TRBJ1-4, with D uncertain. There are 15 residues in the CDR3. In germline, CDR1 is SEHNR, CDR2 FQNEAQ (reference sequence). V lost 1 base and J 6 bases, leaving 12 bases between the germline ends. DNA of the CDR3: TGTGCCAGCAGCTTAGTGCTCGGAGGGTATGAAAAACTGTTTTTT. It translates to CASSLVLGGYEKLFF.

This chain uses TRBV3-1 with TRBJ1-1; no definite D call. The length of the CDR3 is 15 residues. The germline V and J ends were trimmed by 0 bases and 1 base, with 9 bases remaining between them. The germline V gene has CDR1 LGHDT and CDR2 YNNKEL (reference sequence). CDR3 nucleotides: TGTGCCAGCAGCCAAGATGACCCCTCGAACACTGAAGCTTTCTTT. This translates into CASSQDDPSNTEAFF.

This clonotype was detected ten times or more. The chain is built from TRBV5-1 and TRBJ1-1; D not resolved. The CDR3 loop spans 12 amino acids. The germline V and J ends were trimmed by 3 bases and 5 bases, with 8 bases remaining between them. Germline V gene lookup returns CDR1 SGHRS and CDR2 YFSETQ. CDR3 in amino acids: CASSYGETEAFF. Here the CDR3 DNA reads TGCGCCAGCAGCTACGGGGAAACTGAAGCTTTCTTT.

The chain carries TRBV7-8 and TRBJ2-7; D is ambiguous. V lost 0 bases to trimming and J lost 3 bases, with 18 bases between them. The CDR3 runs to 17 residues. Germline V gives CDR1 SGHVS, CDR2 FQNEAQ. This CDR3 is CASSLALYRLERYEQYF. CDR3 nucleotides: TGTGCCAGCAGCTTAGCCCTTTACAGACTGGAACGCTACGAGCAGTACTTC.

This clonotype was seen more than once but under ten times. The chain has TRBV6-5 and TRBJ2-7, with 7 bases that match TRBD1. V shed 7 bases and J 2 bases; nucleotides not matched to a gene: 2. Per germline, CDR1 MNHEY and CDR2 SVGAGI. The CDR3 contains 12 residues. The CDR3: CASTDRAYEQYF. As DNA, the CDR3 is TGTGCCAGCACCGACAGGGCCTACGAGCAGTACTTC.

This chain uses TRBV27 with TRBJ1-4; 11 bases are a match to TRBD1. J lost 11 bases, V lost 10 bases, and 12 bases had no gene match. This CDR3 is built from 14 residues. Germline-derived CDR1 and CDR2 are MNHEY and SMNVEV (reference sequence). CDR3 region: CATQPGTGGGKLFF. CDR3 sequence (DNA): TGTGCCACCCAGCCCGGGACAGGGGGTGGTAAACTGTTTTTT. Full variable domain (rest looked up from reference TRBV27 and TRBJ1-4): EAQVTQNPRYLITVTGKKLTVTCSQNMNHEYMSWYRQDPGLGLRQIYYSMNVEVTDKGDVPEGYKVSRKEKRNFPLILESPSPNQTSLYFCATQPGTGGGKLFFGSGTQLSVL.

The V and J genes are TRBV5-1 and TRBJ2-2; D might be TRBD1 (6 bases). The CDR3 runs 16 residues. Germline V gene data show CDR1 as SGHRS and CDR2 as YFSETQ. V shed 4 bases and J shed 4 bases, with 17 bases lying between them. In DNA, the CDR3 is TGCGCCAGCAGCGCCTCAGGGGACCAACTCACCGGGGAGCTGTTTTTT. Its translation is CASSASGDQLTGELFF.

This clonotype was found a few times. The chain recombines TRBV20-1 with TRBJ2-5; maybe TRBD1 (7 bases). This CDR3 has 12 residues. Trimming left V 5 bases short and J 5 bases short, with 12 bases between. CDR1 DFQATT and CDR2 SNEGSKA come from the germline V gene (reference sequence). The CDR3 loop is CSAGGGRETQYF. The CDR3 nucleotides read TGCAGTGCTGGAGGGGGCCGGGAGACCCAGTACTTC.

This clonotype came up a few times. This rearrangement joins TRBV27 to TRBJ1-2, with a tentative D call TRBD1 (6 bases). CDR1 and CDR2 from the germline V gene are MNHEY and SMNVEV (reference sequence). The V gene lost 1 base and the J gene lost 8 bases, with 17 bases spanning the gap. The CDR3 runs to 15 residues. The CDR3 DNA reads as TGTGCCAGCAGTTTATGGGGGGGCGGAGGGAGCGGCTACACCTTC. Its translation is CASSLWGGGGSGYTF.

The CDR3 DNA sequence: TGTGCCAGCAGTACCTCCGGACGGGCCCATAGCAATCAGCCCCAGCATTTT. The encoded protein is CASSTSGRAHSNQPQHF. The J gene is TRBJ1-5, the V gene TRBV7-2; D unresolved. Germline V lookup: CDR1 SGHTA, CDR2 FQGNSA. Trimming took 6 bases from V and 0 from J, leaving 18 bases between them. The CDR3 totals 17 residues. Supplemented by reference TRBV7-2 and TRBJ1-5, the full variable domain reads GAGVSQSPSNKVTEKGKDVELRCDPISGHTALYWYRQSLGQGLEFLIYFQGNSAPDKSGLPSDRFSAERTGGSVSTLTIQRTQQEDSAVYLCASSTSGRAHSNQPQHFGDGTRLSIL.

This clonotype was observed a few times. V is TRBV7-9 and J is TRBJ1-3; TRBD1 might be the D (5 bases). In germline, CDR1 is SEHNR, CDR2 FQNEAQ (reference sequence). The CDR3 totals 14 residues. The V end was cut by 6 bases, the J end by 3 bases, with 12 bases between. The CDR3 DNA is TGTGCCAGCAGTCCTCCGGGACGTGGAAACACCATATATTTT. Its translation: CASSPPGRGNTIYF. Full variable domain (outside the CDR3, taken from reference TRBV7-9 and TRBJ1-3): DTGVSQNPRHKITKRGQNVTFRCDPISEHNRLYWYRQTLGQGPEFLTYFQNEAQLEKSRLLSDRFSAERPKGSFSTLEIQRTEQGDSAMYLCASSPPGRGNTIYFGEGSWLTVV.

The chain carries TRBV12-3 or TRBV12-4 and TRBJ2-1, with 11 bases identical to TRBD2. The CDR3 runs to 15 residues. With 3 bases clipped from V and 9 bases from J, the junction kept 7 bases outside the gene matches. CDR3 DNA sequence: TGTGCCAGCAGTTTTGGCCTAGCGGGAGGAGGTGAGCAGTTCTTC. Its translation: CASSFGLAGGGEQFF.

This clonotype came up a few times. The CDR3 sequence: CASSLSGLGEKLFF. In DNA, the CDR3 is TGTGCCAGCAGCTTATCGGGGTTGGGTGAAAAACTGTTTTTT. V gene TRBV7-8 combines with J gene TRBJ1-4; the D is unclear. Trimming cost V 2 bases and J 7 bases, with 11 bases left between them. CDR3 size: 14 residues. Looked up from germline, CDR1 is SGHVS and CDR2 is FQNEAQ.

V usage is TRBV4-1 and J usage is TRBJ2-4; 7 bases match TRBD1. Germline trimming cut 8 bases from V and 2 bases from J; bases unmatched to any gene: 9. CDR3 length: 15 residues. Germline V lookup: CDR1 MGHRA, CDR2 YSYEKL. CDR3 protein: CASLDRVGSKNIQYF. The CDR3 bases are TGCGCCAGCTTAGACAGGGTGGGGTCCAAAAACATTCAGTACTTC.

This chain joins TRBV12-3 or TRBV12-4 and TRBJ2-2, with D possibly being TRBD2 (5 bases). This CDR3 contains 16 residues. The V end lost 7 bases, the J end lost 1 base, and 16 bases lay between the germline ends. The chain's CDR3 is CASILTGFGNTGELFF. The CDR3 bases are TGTGCCAGCATCCTAACGGGGTTTGGGAACACCGGGGAGCTGTTTTTT.

This clonotype was observed a few times. The rearrangement links TRBV6-5 to TRBJ1-1; TRBD1 is a possible D gene (6 bases). Germline CDR1 reads MNHEY; CDR2 reads SVGAGI. V lost 5 bases, J lost 8 bases, and 12 bases lay in between. The CDR3 is 12 amino acids. The CDR3 region is CASSRPGQEAFF. In DNA form, the CDR3 reads TGTGCCAGCAGTCGACCCGGACAGGAAGCTTTCTTT.

This clonotype appeared many times. The rearrangement joins TRBV12-3 or TRBV12-4 to TRBJ2-7; no definite D call. The germline V and J ends were trimmed by 6 bases and 0 bases, with 6 bases remaining between them. The CDR3 length is 12 residues. CDR3 sequence: CASSSDSYEQYF. CDR3 nucleotide sequence: TGTGCCAGCAGCTCCGACTCCTACGAGCAGTACTTC.

The genes are TRBV5-1 and TRBJ1-5, with D perhaps matching TRBD1 (5 bases). V lost 5 bases and J lost 5, with 11 bases in between. CDR3 size: 13 residues. The germline CDR1 and CDR2 sequences are SGHRS and YFSETQ. CDR3 nucleotides: TGCGCCAGCAGTTTCGGGGGTGATCAGCCCCAGCATTTT. Translated, it gives CASSFGGDQPQHF.